The source of this T cell receptor beta chain is a study of technical replicates of blood from a handful of donors. The CDR3 is 13 amino acids. CDR1 and CDR2 (germline): LNHDA, SQIVND (reference sequence). The J segment lost 4 bases and the V segment lost 10 bases, leaving 7 bases of the junction unmatched. Data came from immunoSEQ multiplex PCR; TCRdb stores just in-frame clones and leaves some out. The profile shows about 83,000 clones, about 91% of them singletons. This TCR was recovered from a human donor in good health. The chain carries TRBV19 and TRBJ1-2; 9 bases align to TRBD1. Sequencing input: T cells isolated from PBMCs. The DNA of the CDR3 is TGTGCCAACACAGGGGGCAGAGGCTATGGCTACACCTTC. Translated, it gives CANTGGRGYGYTF.